The 14 T cell receptor beta chains below come from one sample, sequenced in a study of shared clonotypes between healthy human individuals. The data were produced by immunoSEQ multiplex PCR, yet TCRdb's version contains in-frame clones alone and is incomplete. The sample has over a million clones, around 95% seen once. The sequencing sample was made of naive CD4+ T cells sorted from blood. Subset here: CD45RA+ positively selected. Receptor source: a man aged 25 to 45 in good health.

This clone was observed once. CDR3 coding DNA: TGCGCCAGCAGCTTGGGACAATCCACAGGGGGCGTAACCTACGAGCAGTACTTC. The encoded protein is CASSLGQSTGGVTYEQYF. The chain couples TRBV5-1 to TRBJ2-7; 9 positions agree with TRBD1. From germline, CDR1 is SGHRS and CDR2 YFSETQ. The length of the CDR3 is 18 residues. V shed 0 bases and J 2 bases; nucleotides not matched to a gene: 12.

The chain uses TRBV18 and TRBJ1-1, with 7 positions matching TRBD1. The CDR3 sequence is 14 residues long. Looked up from germline, CDR1 is KGHSH and CDR2 is LQKENI. The V and J ends lost 3 bases and 6 bases, in that order; junction bases with no gene match: 7. The CDR3 loop reads CASSPTTGTAEAFF. The CDR3 DNA follows: TGTGCCAGCTCACCCACGACAGGGACGGCTGAAGCTTTCTTT.

The CDR3 is CASSQGLGRDRGLADTQYF. The CDR3 DNA reads TGTGCCAGCAGCCAAGGCCTCGGACGGGACAGGGGGCTAGCAGATACGCAGTATTTT. This rearrangement joins TRBV14 to TRBJ2-3, with 12 bases matching TRBD1. Germline V gene sequence: CDR1 SGHDN, CDR2 FVKESK. Unmatched junction bases numbered 12, after V lost 1 base and J lost 4 bases. The CDR3 contains 19 residues.

This chain joins TRBV7-2 and TRBJ1-5, with TRBD1 identical over 9 bases. The V and J ends lost 5 bases and 0 bases, in that order; junction bases with no gene match: 2. The germline gives CDR1 SGHTA, CDR2 FQGNSA. The CDR3 is 15 residues long. CDR3 in amino acids: CASSKDRGSNQPQHF. The CDR3 bases are TGTGCCAGCAGCAAGGACAGGGGTAGCAATCAGCCCCAGCATTTT.

The chain has TRBV5-4 and TRBJ2-7; 16 bases agree with TRBD2. The CDR3 has 17 amino acids. J was trimmed by 4 bases and V by 0 bases; bases with no gene match: 4. Per the germline V gene, CDR1 is SGHNT and CDR2 is YYREEE (reference sequence). CDR3 DNA: TGTGCCAGCAGCTTGGGGGGACTAGCGGGAGGGGTATACGAGCAGTACTTC. It translates to CASSLGGLAGGVYEQYF. Full variable domain (missing parts from reference TRBV5-4 and TRBJ2-7): ETGVTQSPTHLIKTRGQQVTLRCSSQSGHNTVSWYQQALGQGPQFIFQYYREEENGRGNFPPRFSGLQFPNYSSELNVNALELDDSALYLCASSLGGLAGGVYEQYFGPGTRLTVT.

The chain combines TRBV30 with TRBJ2-1; D gene uncertain. This CDR3 is 8 amino acids long. V dropped 4 bases and J dropped 8 bases, with 0 bases sitting between them. Germline CDR1 reads GTSNPN; CDR2 reads SVGIG (reference sequence). This chain's CDR3 is CAWNEQFF. The CDR3 nucleotides are TGTGCCTGGAATGAGCAGTTCTTC.

J is TRBJ1-3 and V is TRBV29-1; D not resolved. The CDR3 totals 13 residues. Germline V gene data show CDR1 as SQVTM and CDR2 as ANQGSEA. Trimming took off 7 bases at V and 4 bases at J, with 14 bases between the two ends. The CDR3 loop reads CSAGQTGGNTIYF. In DNA, the CDR3 is TGCAGCGCAGGCCAGACGGGAGGAAACACCATATATTTT.

The V call is TRBV25-1, the J call TRBJ2-7; no reliable D call. V lost 1 base to trimming and J lost 3 bases, with 10 bases between them. Germline CDR1 is MGHDK and CDR2 is SYGVNS. The CDR3 has 14 residues. The CDR3 DNA reads TGTGCCAGCAGTGAATGGCCGGATGTCTACGAGCAGTACTTC. Its protein is CASSEWPDVYEQYF.

The chain is built from TRBV7-8 and TRBJ2-1; TRBD2 matches at 7 bases. The length of the CDR3 is 14 residues. The V gene end was trimmed by 7 bases and the J gene end by 5 bases; junction bases not matched to a gene: 8. Germline loops: CDR1 SGHVS, CDR2 FQNEAQ. The CDR3 protein is CASTRGRGNNEQFF. CDR3 in DNA: TGTGCCAGCACTCGTGGGCGGGGGAACAATGAGCAGTTCTTC.

The chain uses TRBV6-5 and TRBJ2-1; D remains unclear. The CDR3 runs to 14 residues. The ends were cut back, 8 bases at V and 5 bases at J, with 16 bases in the middle. CDR1 and CDR2 (germline): MNHEY, SVGAGI. The CDR3 sequence: CASGLPQLDNEQFF. CDR3 DNA sequence: TGTGCCAGCGGTCTACCACAGTTGGACAATGAGCAGTTCTTC.

The gene calls are TRBV18 and TRBJ1-1; unclear D gene. The V gene lost 1 base and the J gene lost 4 bases, with 13 bases spanning the gap. This CDR3 contains 15 residues. CDR1 is KGHSH, CDR2 LQKENI, per germline. The CDR3 protein is CASSPRETRATEAFF. Written as DNA, the CDR3 is TGTGCCAGCTCACCACGGGAAACCCGGGCCACTGAAGCTTTCTTT.

CDR3 bases: TGTGCCAGCAGCGTAGCGACTATGACTGAGCAGTTCTTC. Translating gives CASSVATMTEQFF. The gene calls are TRBV9 and TRBJ2-1; tentatively, D is TRBD2 (5 bases). Trimming stripped 0 bases from V and 9 bases from J, with 10 bases between. The CDR3 runs to 13 residues. The germline CDR1 and CDR2 sequences are SGDLS and YYNGEE.

V and J are TRBV9 and TRBJ2-3, with 9 bases identical to TRBD2. Looked up from germline, CDR1 is SGDLS and CDR2 is YYNGEE. With V trimmed by 0 bases and J by 2 bases, 7 bases remained unmatched. This CDR3 has 17 amino acids. The CDR3, as DNA: TGTGCCAGCAGCGTAGTCCCTAGCGGGGAAAACACAGATACGCAGTATTTT. It is translated as CASSVVPSGENTDTQYF.

The CDR3 sequence: CASSLGSGTGISDTQYF. In DNA, the CDR3 is TGTGCCAGCAGCTTAGGCTCGGGGACAGGGATTTCGGATACGCAGTATTTT. The genes are TRBV7-9 and TRBJ2-3; TRBD1 matches 9 bases. Losses at the gene ends were 1 base for V and 6 bases for J; bases not matched to a gene: 11. The CDR3 length is 17 residues. Germline loops: CDR1 SEHNR, CDR2 FQNEAQ (reference sequence).